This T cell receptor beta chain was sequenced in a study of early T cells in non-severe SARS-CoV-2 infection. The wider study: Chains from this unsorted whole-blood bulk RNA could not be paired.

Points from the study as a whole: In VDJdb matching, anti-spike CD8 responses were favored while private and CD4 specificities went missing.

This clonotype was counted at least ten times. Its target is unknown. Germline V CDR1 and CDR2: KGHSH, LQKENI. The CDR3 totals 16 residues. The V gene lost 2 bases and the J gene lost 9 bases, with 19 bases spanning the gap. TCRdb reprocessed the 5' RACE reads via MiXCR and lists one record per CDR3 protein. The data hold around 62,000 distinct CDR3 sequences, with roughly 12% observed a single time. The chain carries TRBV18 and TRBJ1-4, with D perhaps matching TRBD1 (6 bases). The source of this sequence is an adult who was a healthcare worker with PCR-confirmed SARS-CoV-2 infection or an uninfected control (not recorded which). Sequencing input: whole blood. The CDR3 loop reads CASSPGPTGRAKKLFF. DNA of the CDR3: TGTGCCAGCTCACCAGGGCCAACAGGGAGGGCGAAAAAACTGTTTTTT.